A single sample is the source of the 31 T cell receptor beta chains below, sequenced in a study of blood T cell repertoires in COVID-19. TCRdb's copy holds only in-frame clones and misses some; the assay was immunoSEQ multiplex PCR. Of some 270,000 clones listed, 85% to 90% were seen once; the top ten hold roughly 5%. Source material: peripheral blood. The receptors were gathered from a woman aged 40 to 49 who had recovered from COVID-19.

This chain links TRBV7-7 with TRBJ1-5, with a tentative D call TRBD1 (6 bases). V lost 5 bases and J lost 2, with 19 bases in between. The CDR3 has 17 residues. Germline V CDR1 and CDR2: SSHAT, FNYEAQ (reference sequence). The CDR3 reads CASSLWDTMSGNQPQHF. The DNA of the CDR3 is TGTGCCAGCAGCCTATGGGACACCATGAGTGGCAATCAGCCCCAGCATTTT.

J is TRBJ1-6 and V is TRBV4-1; 9 nucleotides line up with TRBD1. Germline V gene lookup returns CDR1 MGHRA and CDR2 YSYEKL. With V trimmed by 1 base and J by 12 bases, 4 bases remained unmatched. This CDR3 has 14 amino acids. The CDR3: CASSQVGTGKPLHF. For the CDR3, the DNA is TGCGCCAGCAGCCAAGTTGGGACAGGGAAACCCCTCCACTTT.

This sequence joins TRBV19 and TRBJ2-5, with 11 bases aligning to TRBD2. Trimming at V came to 4 bases and at J to 5 bases, leaving 6 bases not matched to a gene. CDR1 is LNHDA, CDR2 SQIVND, per germline (reference sequence). The CDR3 covers 15 residues. The CDR3 DNA sequence: TGTGCCAGTAGTAAGGCTGGACTAGCGGGCGAGACCCAGTACTTC. It encodes CASSKAGLAGETQYF. The full variable domain, with the rest looked up from reference TRBV19 and TRBJ2-5, is DGGITQSPKYLFRKEGQNVTLSCEQNLNHDAMYWYRQDPGQGLRLIYYSQIVNDFQKGDIAEGYSVSREKKESFPLTVTSAQKNPTAFYLCASSKAGLAGETQYFGPGTRLLVL.

This sequence joins TRBV5-6 and TRBJ1-4; no reliable D call. The CDR3 is 12 amino acids. V lost 0 bases, J lost 11 bases, and 8 bases lay in between. Germline V gene sequence: CDR1 SGHDT, CDR2 YYEEEE. The CDR3 loop reads CASSLVSGKLFF. CDR3 sequence (DNA): TGTGCCAGCAGCTTGGTGTCAGGTAAACTGTTTTTT.

J is TRBJ1-4 and V is TRBV6-5; TRBD1 matches 7 bases. Germline V CDR1 and CDR2: MNHEY, SVGAGI. Trimming took 8 bases from V and 5 from J; bases not matched to a gene: 5. CDR3 length: 13 residues. As DNA, the CDR3 is TGTGCCAGCCGCAGGGGGTTAAATGAAAAACTGTTTTTT. This gives the protein CASRRGLNEKLFF.

The chain carries TRBV7-9 and TRBJ2-2; TRBD1 agrees at 7 bases. Germline lookup yields CDR1 SEHNR and CDR2 FQNEAQ (reference sequence). This CDR3 is built from 15 residues. V lost 1 base to trimming and J lost 7 bases; unmatched junction nucleotides: 6. The CDR3 bases are TGTGCCAGCAGCTTAGGGGCAGGGACAGTCGGGGAGCTGTTTTTT. Translating it yields CASSLGAGTVGELFF.

The chain is built from TRBV6-2 or TRBV6-3 and TRBJ2-3; 10 nucleotides line up with TRBD2. There are 19 residues in the CDR3. The V gene end was trimmed by 2 bases and the J gene end by 0 bases; junction bases not matched to a gene: 11. Germline values: CDR1 MNHEY, CDR2 SVGEGT. The CDR3 spells CASSYVLGTSVTSTDTQYF. CDR3 sequence (DNA): TGTGCCAGCAGTTACGTCTTGGGGACTAGCGTGACTAGCACAGATACGCAGTATTTT.

The chain combines TRBV3-1 (or the pseudogene TRBV3-2) with TRBJ1-1, with TRBD1 matching over 10 bases. Germline trimming cut 4 bases from V and 11 bases from J; bases unmatched to any gene: 10. The CDR3 consists of 14 residues. Germline loops: CDR1 LGHDT, CDR2 YNNKEL (reference sequence). The CDR3 DNA reads as TGTGCCAGCAGCCCTTTAAGGACAGGGGGTTTGGCTTTCTTT. Translated: CASSPLRTGGLAFF.

The CDR3 sequence is CASSPWGREQYF. CDR3 bases: TGTGCCAGCAGTCCGTGGGGGCGCGAGCAGTACTTC. This chain uses TRBV6-1 with TRBJ2-7, with D possibly TRBD1 on 6 matching bases. This CDR3 contains 12 residues. Germline CDR1 reads MNHNS; CDR2 reads SASEGT. The V gene lost 5 bases and the J gene lost 6 bases, with 11 bases spanning the gap.

The genes are TRBV7-9 and TRBJ1-3; D is unclear. V lost 8 bases, J lost 0 bases, and 8 bases lay in between. The CDR3 contains 13 residues. Germline-derived CDR1 and CDR2 are SEHNR and FQNEAQ (reference sequence). The CDR3 spells CASCWSSGNTIYF. Here the CDR3 DNA reads TGTGCCAGCTGTTGGAGCTCTGGAAACACCATATATTTT.

This chain connects TRBV5-6 to TRBJ2-5; tentatively, D is TRBD2 (5 bases). V shed 5 bases and J shed 5 bases, with 13 bases lying between them. This CDR3 has 13 residues. Germline values: CDR1 SGHDT, CDR2 YYEEEE. The CDR3 DNA sequence: TGTGCCAGCAGACTAGGGAGTGCGGAGACCCAGTACTTC. Translated: CASRLGSAETQYF.

This chain connects TRBV27 to TRBJ2-1, with 8 bases fitting TRBD2. Trimming cost V 6 bases and J 8 bases; bases outside gene matches: 12. The CDR3 contains 15 residues. Germline lookup yields CDR1 MNHEY and CDR2 SMNVEV (reference sequence). The CDR3 is CASRGPGLDPYEQFF. CDR3 nucleotide sequence: TGTGCCAGCAGGGGACCGGGACTAGATCCCTATGAGCAGTTCTTC.

CDR3 coding DNA: TGTGCCAGCAGCAAGGTCGACAGGACCCTTCTTTATGGCTACACCTTC. Its protein product is CASSKVDRTLLYGYTF. V gene TRBV5-6 combines with J gene TRBJ1-2, with TRBD1 as a possible D gene (6 bases). Looked up from germline, CDR1 is SGHDT and CDR2 is YYEEEE. V gave up 4 bases and J gave up 5 bases, with 21 bases separating them. The CDR3 has 16 residues.

The chain combines TRBV6-5 with TRBJ2-5, with 9 bases lining up with TRBD1. Germline values: CDR1 MNHEY, CDR2 SVGAGI. Unmatched junction bases numbered 10, after V lost 6 bases and J lost 5 bases. This CDR3 region has 15 residues. This CDR3 reads CASSLGTGQQETQYF. The CDR3 nucleotides are TGTGCCAGCAGCCTCGGGACAGGGCAACAGGAGACCCAGTACTTC.

CDR3 nucleotides: TGTGCCAGCAGTGAGACAACAATCTATGGCTACACCTTC. This translates into CASSETTIYGYTF. The V call is TRBV2, the J call TRBJ1-2; D call uncertain. The CDR3 sequence is 13 residues long. The germline V and J ends were trimmed by 3 bases and 4 bases, with 9 bases remaining between them. CDR1 and CDR2 (germline): SNHLY, FYNNEI.

There are a few counts of this clone. V and J are TRBV3-1 (or the pseudogene TRBV3-2) and TRBJ2-3; 7 nucleotides align to TRBD2. Per the germline V gene, CDR1 is LGHDT and CDR2 is YNNKEL (reference sequence). V dropped 5 bases and J dropped 2; count of bases not matched to a gene: 4. The CDR3 has 14 amino acids. This chain's CDR3 is CASSRSGNTDTQYF. DNA for the CDR3: TGTGCCAGCAGCAGGAGCGGGAACACAGATACGCAGTATTTT.

This chain connects TRBV19 to TRBJ1-5, with D maybe TRBD1 (6 bases). CDR3 size: 13 residues. The V end lost 7 bases, the J end lost 4 bases, and 11 bases lay between the germline ends. Looked up from germline, CDR1 is LNHDA and CDR2 is SQIVND (reference sequence). CDR3 amino acids: CASTPRGNQPQHF. CDR3 sequence (DNA): TGTGCCAGTACCCCTAGGGGGAATCAGCCCCAGCATTTT. The variable domain in full, completed from reference TRBV19 and TRBJ1-5, reads DGGITQSPKYLFRKEGQNVTLSCEQNLNHDAMYWYRQDPGQGLRLIYYSQIVNDFQKGDIAEGYSVSREKKESFPLTVTSAQKNPTAFYLCASTPRGNQPQHFGDGTRLSIL.

J is TRBJ1-5 and V is TRBV19, with 10 bases that match TRBD1. From germline, CDR1 is LNHDA and CDR2 SQIVND (reference sequence). V gave up 6 bases and J gave up 3 bases; unmatched junction bases: 5. CDR3 length equals 15 residues. The CDR3: CASRSDRGYNQPQHF. The CDR3 nucleotides are TGTGCCAGTAGATCGGACAGGGGGTACAATCAGCCCCAGCATTTT.

This clone was counted only a few times. V usage is TRBV6-2 or TRBV6-3 and J usage is TRBJ1-3, with TRBD1 as a possible D gene (5 bases). The V gene's germline CDR1 is MNHEY and CDR2 SVGEGT. V lost 2 bases and J lost 0, with 11 bases in between. CDR3 size: 16 residues. CDR3 residues: CASSYGGGGSGNTIYF. The CDR3, as DNA: TGTGCCAGCAGTTACGGAGGCGGGGGCTCTGGAAACACCATATATTTT.

This clone was counted a few times. The chain joins TRBV2 to TRBJ1-5; D gene ambiguous. CDR1 is SNHLY and CDR2 is FYNNEI in the germline V gene. The CDR3 extends over 14 amino acids. V lost 7 bases and J lost 2, with 12 bases in between. Here the CDR3 DNA reads TGTGCCAGCAAGGACGGGAGGGGCAATCAGCCCCAGCATTTT. Amino acid sequence: CASKDGRGNQPQHF.

The chain joins TRBV7-7 to TRBJ2-5, with TRBD2 identical over 13 bases. This CDR3 region has 16 residues. V was pared by 3 bases and J by 2 bases, with 3 bases of the junction left unmatched. The germline CDR1 and CDR2 sequences are SSHAT and FNYEAQ (reference sequence). CDR3 residues: CASSFGLAGEQETQYF. The CDR3 region has the DNA TGTGCCAGCAGCTTCGGACTAGCGGGAGAGCAAGAGACCCAGTACTTC.

V is TRBV19 and J is TRBJ2-1; 8 nucleotides agree with TRBD2. Unmatched junction bases numbered 6, after V lost 5 bases and J lost 3 bases. Germline assignment: CDR1 LNHDA and CDR2 SQIVND (reference sequence). The CDR3 has 15 residues. The CDR3 coding sequence is TGTGCCAGTAGTCCCCGCGGGGGGTACTACAATGAGCAGTTCTTC. Translating gives CASSPRGGYYNEQFF. Together with reference TRBV19 and TRBJ2-1, the CDR3 gives the full variable domain: DGGITQSPKYLFRKEGQNVTLSCEQNLNHDAMYWYRQDPGQGLRLIYYSQIVNDFQKGDIAEGYSVSREKKESFPLTVTSAQKNPTAFYLCASSPRGGYYNEQFFGPGTRLTVL.

In its sample, this clone was seen once. This rearrangement joins TRBV7-3 to TRBJ2-1; a possible D gene is TRBD2 (6 bases). CDR1 and CDR2 from the germline V gene are SGHTA and FQGTGA. V lost 1 base and J lost 6, with 16 bases in between. The length of the CDR3 is 16 residues. The CDR3 loop reads CASSLMTGDGLNEQFF. For the CDR3, the DNA is TGTGCCAGCAGCTTAATGACGGGGGATGGGCTCAATGAGCAGTTCTTC.

The chain employs TRBV7-2 and TRBJ2-1; 12 nucleotides match TRBD2. CDR3 length equals 14 residues. V shed 5 bases and J 7 bases; nucleotides not matched to a gene: 3. Germline V CDR1 and CDR2: SGHTA, FQGNSA. CDR3 nucleotide sequence: TGTGCCAGCAGCCCTAGCGGGAGGGCGAATGAGCAGTTCTTC. Protein product: CASSPSGRANEQFF.

The chain employs TRBV29-1 and TRBJ1-2; possible D gene TRBD1, 6 bases. V lost 6 bases and J 8 bases, leaving 16 bases between the germline ends. Per germline, CDR1 SQVTM and CDR2 ANQGSEA. The CDR3 runs to 12 residues. CDR3 in DNA: TGCAGCGTCCCGGTAGGGGGGGAGGGCTACACCTTC. Its protein is CSVPVGGEGYTF.

CDR3 in amino acids: CASSYSTLNPRQGDRDEQFF. In DNA form, the CDR3 reads TGTGCCAGCAGTTACTCGACCCTGAACCCACGACAGGGTGATAGGGATGAGCAGTTCTTC. The chain couples TRBV6-2 or TRBV6-3 to TRBJ2-1; 7 nucleotides agree with TRBD1. Per germline, CDR1 MNHEY and CDR2 SVGEGT. The CDR3 covers 20 residues. J lost 8 bases, V lost 0 bases, and 22 bases had no gene match.

The chain couples TRBV11-2 to TRBJ1-5, with D unresolved. CDR3 length: 14 amino acids. V dropped 1 base and J dropped 5 bases, with 9 bases sitting between them. In germline, CDR1 is SGHAT, CDR2 FQNNGV. CDR3 DNA: TGTGCCAGCAGCTTAGGGGCAGCCTATCAGCCCCAGCATTTT. As protein: CASSLGAAYQPQHF.

The chain links TRBV11-3 to TRBJ1-4, with TRBD1 matching over 8 bases. The germline CDR1 and CDR2 sequences are SGHNT and YENEEA. The CDR3 spans 14 residues. After removal of 5 bases from V and 7 bases from J, the junction contained 6 bases not matched to a gene. The CDR3 spells CASSLRDRSEKLFF. The CDR3 nucleotides are TGTGCCAGCAGCCTCCGGGACAGGAGTGAAAAACTGTTTTTT.

The V call is TRBV9, the J call TRBJ2-3; 10 nucleotides match TRBD2. The V and J ends lost 3 bases and 6 bases, in that order; junction bases with no gene match: 10. Germline loops: CDR1 SGDLS, CDR2 YYNGEE. This CDR3 has 16 amino acids. CDR3 residues: CASSATAGGPWDTQYF. The DNA for the CDR3 is TGTGCCAGCAGCGCCACAGCGGGAGGGCCATGGGATACGCAGTATTTT.

The chain employs TRBV5-1 and TRBJ2-5, with a weak D call TRBD2 (6 bases). This CDR3 is built from 17 residues. CDR1 is SGHRS, CDR2 YFSETQ, per germline. The germline V and J ends were trimmed by 5 bases and 1 base, with 21 bases remaining between them. The CDR3, as DNA: TGCGCCAGCAGTCCGAAAACCGGGACTGGGATCCAAGAGACCCAGTACTTC. It specifies CASSPKTGTGIQETQYF.

In the case of this clone: One junction end does not reproduce the germline sequence, and a read error may be involved. The V call is TRBV2, the J call TRBJ1-2; tentatively, D is TRBD1 (5 bases). The CDR3 extends over 14 amino acids. Germline CDR1 reads SNHLY; CDR2 reads FYNNEI. CDR3 bases: TGTGCCAGCAATGAAGGGGCCGCTTCGTATGGCTACACCTTC. Translation: CASNEGAASYGYTF.